A selection of T cell receptor beta chains follows, all from one sample in a study of shared clonotypes between healthy human individuals. The method was immunoSEQ multiplex PCR; TCRdb's version includes in-frame clones alone and lacks a portion of them. The profile shows millions of clones, 93% of them singletons. The sequenced sample was naive CD4+ T cells from PBMCs. These receptors were collected from a man aged 18-30 years in good health. Some clones in this sample may be carry-over from other donors' samples. The CDR3 runs from the conserved cysteine through the conserved F or W. A D gene is named only where the DNA matches it firmly. Expanded clones are given a class, and other clones once, few, many or no size at all.

.	.	TRBV6-1	TRBJ1-2	TGTGCCAGCAGTGAAAATACAGGGTACTCTGCTGGCTACACCTTC	CASSENTGYSAGYTF
.	TRBD1	TRBV5-6	TRBJ1-5	TGTGCCAGCAGTTCCACCCCAACAGGGGGCAACCAGCCCCAGCATTTT	CASSSTPTGGNQPQHF
.	.	TRBV19	TRBJ1-2	TGTGCCAGTAGTATAGACGGGAACTATGGCTACACCTTC	CASSIDGNYGYTF
.	TRBD2	TRBV5-1	TRBJ2-3	TGCGCCAGCAGCACCCCTGGACTAGCGGGAGGAACAGATACGCAGTATTTT	CASSTPGLAGGTDTQYF
.	.	TRBV19	TRBJ1-1	TGTGCCAGTAGTATAGCGAAGGGGAACACTGAAGCTTTCTTT	CASSIAKGNTEAFF
.	TRBD2	TRBV7-9	TRBJ2-7	TGTGCCAGCAGCCCACTAGCGGGAGGGCCCAACGAGCAGTACTTC	CASSPLAGGPNEQYF
.	TRBD1	TRBV19	TRBJ2-7	TGTGCCAGTAGTAGTACAGGGGGCTTATTCTACGAGCAGTACTTC	CASSSTGGLFYEQYF
.	TRBD2	TRBV7-2	TRBJ2-2	TGTGCCAGCAGCTTACTAGCGGGAGGTACCGGGGAGCTGTTTTTT	CASSLLAGGTGELFF
.	.	TRBV7-2	TRBJ1-2	TGTGCCAGCAGCTTGACCGCTAACTATGGCTACACCTTC	CASSLTANYGYTF
once	.	TRBV7-2	TRBJ2-7	TGTGCCAGCAGCGCCTCTATGGGCACCTACGAGCAGTACTTC	CASSASMGTYEQYF
.	.	TRBV19	TRBJ1-2	TGTGCCAGTAGTTCCCTGCGGCCTGGCGCCTATGGCTACACCTTC	CASSSLRPGAYGYTF
.	.	TRBV7-9	TRBJ1-2	TGTGCCAGCAGCTTCAGGGAGGGCTACACCTTC	CASSFREGYTF
.	.	TRBV7-9	TRBJ1-3	TGTGCCAGCAGCTTAGCAGAGAGAAACACCATATATTTT	CASSLAERNTIYF
.	.	TRBV30	TRBJ1-3	TGTGCCTGGAGTAGGTTGCGGGATGGAAACACCATATATTTT	CAWSRLRDGNTIYF
.	.	TRBV7-2	TRBJ2-3	TGTGCCAGCAGCTTTGCGCGGAGCACAGATACGCAGTATTTT	CASSFARSTDTQYF
.	TRBD1	TRBV30	TRBJ1-2	TGTGCCTGGAAAGAGCAACAGGGGGCCATCGGTGGCTACACCTTC	CAWKEQQGAIGGYTF
.	.	TRBV28	TRBJ1-2	TGTGCCAGCAGTTTGAGGGAAAACTATGGCTACACCTTC	CASSLRENYGYTF
.	.	TRBV14	TRBJ1-1	TGTGCCAGCAGCCAAGATCCGACCCGCCCAGCTTTCTTT	CASSQDPTRPAFF
.	.	TRBV20-1	TRBJ2-5	TGCAGTGCTACGGAAGAGACCCAGTACTTC	CSATEETQYF
.	TRBD2	TRBV7-2	TRBJ2-5	TGTGCCAGCAGCCCTACTAGCGGGAGGGCCGCAGAGACCCAGTACTTC	CASSPTSGRAAETQYF
.	TRBD1	TRBV7-8	TRBJ1-5	TGTGCCAGCAGCTTAGCGCTTTCAACCGGGACAGGGGGCCGGGAGCCCCAGCATTTT	CASSLALSTGTGGREPQHF
.	TRBD1	TRBV9	TRBJ1-3	TGTGCCAGCAGTGGCAGGACAGGGCTGTTGGGGTCGGCTGGAAACACCATATATTTT	CASSGRTGLLGSAGNTIYF
.	.	TRBV5-4	TRBJ2-5	TGTGCCAGCGGCCAGAAGGGGGAGACCCAGTACTTC	CASGQKGETQYF
.	.	TRBV2	TRBJ1-3	TGTGCCAGCAGTGAATCGCACCCAACCACCAACACCATATATTTT	CASSESHPTTNTIYF
.	.	TRBV5-1	TRBJ2-3	TGCGCCAGCAGTTCCCGGGGTTTGGGTACAGATACGCAGTATTTT	CASSSRGLGTDTQYF
.	.	TRBV18	TRBJ1-4	TGTGCCAGCTCCCCTACCCGAGGGCAGGGGAATGAAAAACTGTTTTTT	CASSPTRGQGNEKLFF
.	TRBD2	TRBV5-1	TRBJ2-3	TGCGCCAGCAGCTTCCAAGCGGGAGGATCAGATACGCAGTATTTT	CASSFQAGGSDTQYF